This T cell receptor beta chain was documented in a study of blood T cell repertoires in COVID-19. About the research overall: Donors in the United States, Italy and Spain gave samples during acute or convalescent COVID-19.

The CDR3 is 14 amino acids. Germline V lookup: CDR1 LNHDA, CDR2 SQIVND (reference sequence). The V end was cut by 1 base, the J end by 4 bases, with 8 bases between. Original handling: Reference gene primer amplification yielded estimated nucleated cell counts. This table comes from immunoSEQ multiplex PCR, and its TCRdb copy is limited to in-frame clones, with some not included. V and J calls and clone size are as listed in that table; D and trimming were resolved from the DNA. Of 190,000 or so clones in the sample, approximately 86% were seen once. J is TRBJ1-5 and V is TRBV19, with D uncertain. The source material was peripheral blood. The source is a man aged 60 to 69 with COVID-19, enrolled during active disease. The CDR3 spells CASSIAGWNQPQHF. The CDR3 nucleotides are TGTGCCAGTAGTATAGCCGGGTGGAATCAGCCCCAGCATTTT.